The rows below give T cell receptor beta chains drawn from one sample of a study of blood T cell repertoires in COVID-19. The table came from immunoSEQ multiplex PCR; TCRdb's copy has only in-frame clones and leaves some out. The sample has fewer than 110,000 clones; 60% to 85% are singletons. The material sequenced was peripheral blood. Receptor source: an older man with acute or convalescent COVID-19. Both conserved end residues are part of each CDR3. The D gene is left open where the match is weak. Where a row states a size, it is once, few, many or the class of an expanded clone; other rows omit it.

d_call | j_call | clone_size | v_call | cdr3_nt | cdr3_aa
NA | TRBJ1-3 | NA | TRBV15 | TGTGCCACCAGCAGAGACAGGGGATTCTCTGGAAACACCATATATTTT | CATSRDRGFSGNTIYF
NA | TRBJ1-2 | NA | TRBV21-1 | TGTGCCAGCAGCAAAGCGGGGTTTGGGATGTCCAGGGGTGCTAACTATGGCTACACCTTC | CASSKAGFGMSRGANYGYTF
NA | TRBJ2-5 | NA | TRBV7-3 | TGTGCCAGCAGCTTAGGCCAATGGGAGACCCAGTACTTC | CASSLGQWETQYF
TRBD2 | TRBJ2-3 | NA | TRBV27 | TGTGCCAGCACCGCCATCCGACTAGCTGGGGACACAGATACGCAGTATTTT | CASTAIRLAGDTDTQYF
TRBD1 | TRBJ2-3 | NA | TRBV11-3 | TGTGCCAGCAGCAAGGGACAGGGAAGCACAGATACGCAGTATTTT | CASSKGQGSTDTQYF
NA | TRBJ2-7 | NA | TRBV5-8 | TGTGCCAGCAGCTTGGCCTTGAGGGACGAGCAGTACTTC | CASSLALRDEQYF
NA | TRBJ1-1 | NA | TRBV21-1 | TGTGCCAGCCCTACGGCGAGGGGGCGCGGAGCTTTCTTT | CASPTARGRGAFF
NA | TRBJ1-3 | NA | TRBV10-1 | TGCGCCAGCAGTGAAGTGAGCTCTGGAAACACCATATATTTT | CASSEVSSGNTIYF
NA | TRBJ2-4 | NA | TRBV10-3 | TGTGCCATCAGCGATGACATCCTAGCCAAAAACATTCAGTACTTC | CAISDDILAKNIQYF
TRBD2 | TRBJ2-3 | few | TRBV7-8 | TGTGCCAGCAGCTTAGCGTTGGGACTAGCGGGGGCCGATACGCAGTATTTT | CASSLALGLAGADTQYF
NA | TRBJ1-6 | NA | TRBV11-2 | TGTGCCAGCAGCTTGGGGGGGTATAATTCACCCCTCCACTTT | CASSLGGYNSPLHF
NA | TRBJ2-2 | NA | TRBV6-5 | TGTGCCAGCAGGAAACTCCAGAACACCGGGGAGCTGTTTTTT | CASRKLQNTGELFF
NA | TRBJ1-2 | NA | TRBV19 | TGTGCCAGTAGTACTGCCGGGTCTACGGGCTATGGCTACACCTTC | CASSTAGSTGYGYTF
NA | TRBJ2-3 | NA | TRBV6-6 | TGTGCCAGCAGTTCGTACAGGGAATATACGCAGTATTTT | CASSSYREYTQYF
NA | TRBJ1-2 | once | TRBV3-1/TRBV3-2 | TGTGCCAGCAGCACTCATGGACTTTACTATGGCTACACCTTC | CASSTHGLYYGYTF
NA | TRBJ1-1 | NA | TRBV5-1 | TGCGCCAGCAGCGCAGACGGTAGACTCTCTGAAGCTTTCTTT | CASSADGRLSEAFF
NA | TRBJ1-1 | few | TRBV12-3/TRBV12-4 | TGTGCCAGCAGGATGGGACAAGACATGGAAGCTTTCTTT | CASRMGQDMEAFF
TRBD1 | TRBJ1-5 | NA | TRBV12-5 | TGTGCTAGTGGTTTGGCACAGGGGGCAGGGCAGCCCCAGCATTTT | CASGLAQGAGQPQHF
NA | TRBJ1-2 | NA | TRBV11-2 | TGTGCCAGCAGCACCGCGCAGGATAACTATGGCTACACCTTC | CASSTAQDNYGYTF
TRBD1 | TRBJ2-1 | NA | TRBV11-1 | TGTGCCAGCAGCTCGACAGGGGGCCCCTACAATGAGCAGTTCTTC | CASSSTGGPYNEQFF
TRBD2 | TRBJ2-7 | NA | TRBV11-2 | TGTGCCAGCAGTGCGATCCGAACGACTAGCCCGAGCTCCTACGAGCAGTACTTC | CASSAIRTTSPSSYEQYF
TRBD1 | TRBJ2-7 | once | TRBV11-2 | TGTGCCAGCAGCTTCACCCTACCAGGACAGGGGAGTTTCACCTACGAGCAGTACTTC | CASSFTLPGQGSFTYEQYF
TRBD1 | TRBJ2-1 | NA | TRBV25-1 | TGTGCCAGCGCCAGGACAGGGGAGAAAGACAATGAGCAGTTCTTC | CASARTGEKDNEQFF
NA | TRBJ2-3 | few | TRBV4-3 | TGCGCCAGCAGCCAAGAGGCGGGGCACACCACAGATACGCAGTATTTT | CASSQEAGHTTDTQYF
NA | TRBJ2-1 | NA | TRBV10-1 | TGCGCCAGCAGCCTCCAACAGGGAAGACAGGATGAGCAGTTCTTC | CASSLQQGRQDEQFF
TRBD2 | TRBJ2-2 | NA | TRBV7-9 | TGTGCCAGCAGCTCCGGACTAGCGGGGGGGCAGACCACCGGGGAGCTGTTTTTT | CASSSGLAGGQTTGELFF
NA | TRBJ2-7 | NA | TRBV4-3 | TGCGCCAGCTCTACAGCTCTCTCCTACGAGCAGTACTTC | CASSTALSYEQYF
TRBD1 | TRBJ2-7 | NA | TRBV9 | TGTGCCAGCAGCGTGAGCCCGGGAACCGGGACAGGCTCCTACGAGCAGTACTTC | CASSVSPGTGTGSYEQYF
TRBD1 | TRBJ1-3 | NA | TRBV9 | TGTGCCAGCAGCGAGGGGACAGCGGACACCATATATTTT | CASSEGTADTIYF
TRBD1 | TRBJ1-2 | NA | TRBV9 | TGTGCCAGCAGCTCCTCGACAGGGGGGATATATGGCTACACCTTC | CASSSSTGGIYGYTF
TRBD1 | TRBJ1-5 | NA | TRBV10-2 | TGCGCCAGCAACCGGGACAGGGTCAATCAGCCCCAGCATTTT | CASNRDRVNQPQHF
NA | TRBJ2-2 | NA | TRBV24-1 | TGTGCCACCAGTGAAAACGGGATGAACACCGGGGAGCTGTTTTTT | CATSENGMNTGELFF
NA | TRBJ1-1 | NA | TRBV15 | TGTGCCACCAGCAGAGATCCGGCCCCCGGAGGTGAAGCTTTCTTT | CATSRDPAPGGEAFF
NA | TRBJ2-1 | NA | TRBV30 | TGTGCCTGGAGTGTATCAAAAATCAATGAGCAGTTCTTC | CAWSVSKINEQFF
TRBD1 | TRBJ2-1 | NA | TRBV5-1 | TGCGCCAGCAGCTCGACAGGGGCCAATGAGCAGTTCTTC | CASSSTGANEQFF
NA | TRBJ2-7 | NA | TRBV27 | TGTGCCAGCAGTAGCGAGGGCACTGGGAGGTCCTACGAGCAGTACTTC | CASSSEGTGRSYEQYF
TRBD1 | TRBJ1-1 | once | TRBV7-3 | TGTGCCAGCAGCAACCCGGACAGGCCTGAAGCTTTCTTT | CASSNPDRPEAFF
TRBD1 | TRBJ1-3 | once | TRBV7-2 | TGTGCCAGCAGCTCCACGACAGGGTTGTCTGGAAACACCATATATTTT | CASSSTTGLSGNTIYF
TRBD1 | TRBJ1-3 | NA | TRBV6-5 | TGTGCCAGCAGGCAACAGGGGACGGGAAACACCATATATTTT | CASRQQGTGNTIYF
TRBD2 | TRBJ2-1 | NA | TRBV11-3 | TGTGCCAGCAGTAGCGGGGGGGTCTACAATGAGCAGTTCTTC | CASSSGGVYNEQFF
NA | TRBJ1-1 | NA | TRBV9 | TGTGCCAGCAGCCCCGGACCGCTGCAGGGCACTGAAGCTTTCTTT | CASSPGPLQGTEAFF
NA | TRBJ2-5 | NA | TRBV7-8 | TGTGCCAGCAGCTCTTGGACTTCGCTGCAGACCCAGTACTTC | CASSSWTSLQTQYF
NA | TRBJ2-4 | few | TRBV19 | TGTGCCAGTAGTCTAGCCAAAAACATTCAGTACTTC | CASSLAKNIQYF
NA | TRBJ2-1 | NA | TRBV7-9 | TGTGCCAGCAGCTTAGCCAGCTCCTACAATGAGCAGTTCTTC | CASSLASSYNEQFF
TRBD1 | TRBJ1-6 | few | TRBV19 | TGTGCCAGTAGCCCCGACAGGGCTGATTCACCCCTCCACTTT | CASSPDRADSPLHF
NA | TRBJ1-3 | NA | TRBV5-1 | TGCGCCAGCAGCTTGGACAGCTCTGGAAACACCATATATTTT | CASSLDSSGNTIYF
NA | TRBJ2-7 | NA | TRBV12-3/TRBV12-4 | TGTGCCAGCAGTTCAACTTACGAGCAGTACTTC | CASSSTYEQYF
NA | TRBJ2-3 | NA | TRBV15 | TGTGCCACCAGCAGAGATGATCACACCGTCACAGATACGCAGTATTTT | CATSRDDHTVTDTQYF
NA | TRBJ2-5 | NA | TRBV11-2 | TGTGCCACTGCCACCGGGGAGACCCAGTACTTC | CATATGETQYF
TRBD2 | TRBJ2-3 | NA | TRBV7-2 | TGTGCCAGCAGCTTAGCGGGAGGACTAGTATCAGATACGCAGTATTTT | CASSLAGGLVSDTQYF
TRBD1 | TRBJ1-1 | NA | TRBV7-8 | TGTGCCAGCAGCTTCGGACAGGGGGACACTGAAGCTTTCTTT | CASSFGQGDTEAFF
TRBD1 | TRBJ1-2 | NA | TRBV18 | TGTGCCAGCTCAAGAGACAGGGACTCTGGCTACACCTTC | CASSRDRDSGYTF
NA | TRBJ2-2 | NA | TRBV14 | TGTGCCAGCAGCCAAGAACTAGCCGGCGGGGAGCTGTTTTTT | CASSQELAGGELFF